This entry lists 28 T cell receptor beta chains sequenced from one sample in a study of T cell changes during pregnancy in multiple sclerosis. Data came from immunoSEQ multiplex PCR; TCRdb stores just in-frame clones and leaves some out. The sample has over 45,000 clones; just under 90% are singletons. The input for sequencing was CD4+ T cells from peripheral blood mononuclear cells, taken in the first trimester of pregnancy. The receptors originated from a female donor with multiple sclerosis, enrolled in a pregnancy study.

The chain couples TRBV7-2 to TRBJ2-5, with 7 bases identical to TRBD2. V shed 3 bases, J shed 9 bases, and the junction held 10 bases outside the gene matches. Germline-derived CDR1 and CDR2 are SGHTA and FQGNSA. The CDR3 is 14 residues long. For the CDR3, the DNA is TGTGCCAGCAGCTTGATCGGACTAGAAGGTTCCCAGTACTTC. Protein product: CASSLIGLEGSQYF. Drawing the rest from reference TRBV7-2 and TRBJ2-5, the complete variable domain is GAGVSQSPSNKVTEKGKDVELRCDPISGHTALYWYRQSLGQGLEFLIYFQGNSAPDKSGLPSDRFSAERTGGSVSTLTIQRTQQEDSAVYLCASSLIGLEGSQYFGPGTRLLVL.

V is TRBV7-8 and J is TRBJ2-1; 15 bases match TRBD2. The V gene's germline CDR1 is SGHVS and CDR2 FQNEAQ. This CDR3 region has 17 residues. V lost 6 bases to trimming and J lost 1 base; unmatched junction nucleotides: 4. The CDR3: CASSFGLAGGSYNEQFF. In nucleotides, the CDR3 is TGTGCCAGCAGTTTCGGACTAGCGGGGGGGTCCTACAATGAGCAGTTCTTC.

The chain links TRBV27 to TRBJ1-1, with 7 bases aligning to TRBD1. The ends lost 4 bases at V and 3 bases at J; junction bases unmatched: 8. The CDR3 runs 15 residues. The germline gives CDR1 MNHEY, CDR2 SMNVEV (reference sequence). The CDR3 DNA reads as TGTGCCAGCAGTTCGTGGGACAGAGGGGACACTGAAGCTTTCTTT. It translates to CASSSWDRGDTEAFF.

The V call is TRBV9, the J call TRBJ2-3, with 8 bases that match TRBD2. From germline, CDR1 is SGDLS and CDR2 YYNGEE. V lost 4 bases, J lost 6 bases, and 16 bases stayed unmatched. This CDR3 comprises 17 residues. As DNA, the CDR3 is TGTGCCAGCAGCCCCTCCGGGGGGGCGTCTCCGGTGGATACGCAGTATTTT. It translates to CASSPSGGASPVDTQYF.

The rearrangement uses TRBV7-6 and TRBJ1-2; 8 bases are a match to TRBD1. Germline CDR1 SGHVS, CDR2 FNYEAQ. The CDR3 runs 13 residues. The junction had 5 bases not matched to a gene; V was cut back by 5 bases and J by 6 bases. In DNA, the CDR3 is TGTGCCAGCAGCGCAGACAGGGGAAATGGCTACACCTTC. Translating gives CASSADRGNGYTF. The entire variable domain, with the rest obtained from reference TRBV7-6 and TRBJ1-2, is as follows: GAGVSQSPRYKVTKRGQDVALRCDPISGHVSLYWYRQALGQGPEFLTYFNYEAQQDKSGLPNDRFSAERPEGSISTLTIQRTEQRDSAMYRCASSADRGNGYTFGSGTRLTVV.

This clone was seen only a few times. The rearrangement joins TRBV9 to TRBJ2-1, with D perhaps matching TRBD2 (6 bases). Per germline, CDR1 SGDLS and CDR2 YYNGEE. This CDR3 is 15 amino acids long. Trimming removed 0 bases from V and 1 base from J, with 8 bases in between. The CDR3 region is CASSVDAGSYNEQFF. DNA of the CDR3: TGTGCCAGCAGCGTAGACGCGGGATCCTACAATGAGCAGTTCTTC.

This clone was counted once. The rearrangement joins TRBV25-1 to TRBJ2-5; D is unclear. This CDR3 is built from 11 residues. Germline-derived CDR1 and CDR2 are MGHDK and SYGVNS. V lost 5 bases to trimming and J lost 5 bases, with 6 bases between them. In DNA form, the CDR3 reads TGTGCCAGCAGTAAGAGGGAGACCCAGTACTTC. Protein sequence: CASSKRETQYF.

V gene TRBV29-1 combines with J gene TRBJ2-5, with D possibly TRBD1 on 6 matching bases. CDR1 and CDR2 (germline): SQVTM, ANQGSEA. Trimming removed 4 bases from V and 3 bases from J, with 15 bases in between. This CDR3 contains 14 residues. CDR3 protein: CSVANRVGEETQYF. The CDR3 DNA sequence: TGCAGCGTTGCTAACAGGGTGGGAGAAGAGACCCAGTACTTC.

This chain joins TRBV5-1 and TRBJ2-3; tentatively, D is TRBD2 (5 bases). The CDR3 runs 16 residues. Germline CDR1 and CDR2: SGHRS and YFSETQ. Trimming removed 0 bases at V and 0 bases at J, with 11 bases between. CDR3 nucleotide sequence: TGCGCCAGCAGCTTGGGGGCTAGCAGAAGCACAGATACGCAGTATTTT. Its translation is CASSLGASRSTDTQYF.

To note about this clone: The conserved phenylalanine or tryptophan normally closing the CDR3 is absent here, so this likely arose from a read error. This chain links TRBV11-2 with TRBJ2-7; 10 nucleotides align to TRBD1. This CDR3 contains 15 residues. CDR1 and CDR2 (germline): SGHAT, FQNNGV. Germline trimming cut 5 bases from V and 4 bases from J; bases unmatched to any gene: 8. In DNA form, the CDR3 reads TGTGCCAGCAGCCACACCCGACAGGGGGCTTACGAGCAGTACCTC. Translation gives CASSHTRQGAYEQYL.

The chain carries TRBV2 and TRBJ2-3, with 12 nucleotides matching TRBD2. J gave up 4 bases and V 6 bases, and 2 bases lay outside the gene matches. Germline CDR1 is SNHLY and CDR2 is FYNNEI. The CDR3 runs to 14 residues. CDR3 amino acids: CASSGLAGSDTQYF. Here the CDR3 DNA reads TGTGCCAGCAGCGGACTAGCGGGATCAGATACGCAGTATTTT.

This clone has only one observation. The chain has TRBV2 and TRBJ2-4, with D uncertain. The CDR3 runs to 13 residues. CDR1 and CDR2 from the germline V gene are SNHLY and FYNNEI. V dropped 4 bases and J dropped 1 base, with 5 bases sitting between them. DNA for the CDR3: TGTGCCAGCAGTGTCGGGGCCAAAAACATTCAGTACTTC. Protein sequence: CASSVGAKNIQYF.

The J gene is TRBJ1-4, the V gene TRBV11-3, with D unclear. Germline V gene data show CDR1 as SGHNT and CDR2 as YENEEA. The CDR3 is 14 amino acids. V was clipped by 1 base and J by 3 bases, with 6 bases between them. CDR3 loop: CASSLGRANEKLFF. CDR3 DNA sequence: TGTGCCAGCAGCTTAGGGCGGGCTAATGAAAAACTGTTTTTT.

V is TRBV27 and J is TRBJ2-2, with TRBD2 matching over 9 bases. Germline V gene data show CDR1 as MNHEY and CDR2 as SMNVEV (reference sequence). CDR3 size: 15 residues. The V gene end was trimmed by 5 bases and the J gene end by 7 bases; junction bases not matched to a gene: 8. CDR3: CASSTLAGVSGELFF. The CDR3 DNA sequence: TGTGCCAGCAGTACTTTAGCGGGAGTCAGCGGGGAGCTGTTTTTT.

The gene calls are TRBV5-4 and TRBJ2-3; 10 bases map to TRBD2. Germline CDR1 is SGHNT and CDR2 is YYREEE (reference sequence). Trimming took 4 bases from V and 1 from J; bases not matched to a gene: 3. The CDR3 totals 15 residues. The CDR3 DNA sequence: TGTGCCAGCAGCCTAACTAGCGGGGGCACAGATACGCAGTATTTT. It codes for CASSLTSGGTDTQYF.

This chain connects TRBV5-4 to TRBJ2-5, with 9 bases aligning to TRBD1. CDR1 and CDR2 (germline): SGHNT, YYREEE (reference sequence). The CDR3 covers 18 residues. J gave up 3 bases and V 0 bases, and 12 bases lay outside the gene matches. The CDR3: CASSLGGAWDRDKETQYF. For the CDR3, the DNA is TGTGCCAGCAGCTTGGGGGGGGCGTGGGACAGGGACAAAGAGACCCAGTACTTC.

This clone was detected only once. The rearrangement uses TRBV4-1 and TRBJ2-7; no clear D. Trimming removed 4 bases from V and 5 bases from J, with 12 bases in between. Looked up from germline, CDR1 is MGHRA and CDR2 is YSYEKL. There are 13 residues in the CDR3. The CDR3 nucleotides read TGCGCCAGCAGCCCCGGCGGATCCAACGAGCAGTACTTC. Its translation is CASSPGGSNEQYF.

With respect to this clone: Germline and junction disagree at one end, which may indicate a read error. The chain combines TRBV5-4 with TRBJ1-1; 8 nucleotides agree with TRBD1. CDR3 length: 15 residues. CDR1 is SGHNT and CDR2 is YYREEE in the germline V gene (reference sequence). DNA for the CDR3: TGTGCCAGCAGTCTTCAGGGGGCCCGGAACGCTGAAGCTTTCTTT. Protein product: CASSLQGARNAEAFF. Drawing the rest from reference TRBV5-4 and TRBJ1-1, the complete variable domain is ETGVTQSPTHLIKTRGQQVTLRCSSQSGHNTVSWYQQALGQGPQFIFQYYREEENGRGNFPPRFSGLQFPNYSSELNVNALELDDSALYLCASSLQGARNAEAFFGQGTRLTVV.

The rearrangement links TRBV27 to TRBJ2-2, with D possibly matching TRBD1 (5 bases). CDR1 MNHEY and CDR2 SMNVEV come from the germline V gene (reference sequence). Trimming took off 10 bases at V and 2 bases at J, with 23 bases between the two ends. CDR3 length: 17 amino acids. CDR3 bases: TGTGCCATCTATGAACCCGGACACCCTACAAACACCGGGGAGCTGTTTTTT. Its translation: CAIYEPGHPTNTGELFF.

The count of this clone is one. This chain uses TRBV15 with TRBJ2-5, with D tentatively TRBD1 (5 bases). Germline loops: CDR1 LNHNV, CDR2 YYDKDF (reference sequence). V was shortened by 1 base and J by 0 bases, with 9 bases between the two germline ends. The CDR3 runs 15 residues. DNA of the CDR3: TGTGCCACCAGCAGAGGCCAGGGTCACCAAGAGACCCAGTACTTC. Translated: CATSRGQGHQETQYF.

This chain connects TRBV6-5 to TRBJ2-7; 8 positions match TRBD2. CDR1 and CDR2 from the germline V gene are MNHEY and SVGAGI. V gave up 10 bases and J gave up 7 bases; unmatched junction bases: 15. This CDR3 region has 14 residues. For the CDR3, the DNA is TGTGCCACCTCTCCGGGGGGGACTGGTCGAGAGCAGTACTTC. Encoded protein: CATSPGGTGREQYF.

This sequence joins TRBV5-6 and TRBJ2-2; TRBD2 matches at 10 bases. The germline V gene encodes CDR1 SGHDT and CDR2 YYEEEE. Unmatched junction bases numbered 6, after V lost 0 bases and J lost 4 bases. This CDR3 is built from 17 residues. CDR3 bases: TGTGCCAGCAGCTTGGGTCGGCTAGCGGGAGTCACCGGGGAGCTGTTTTTT. Its translation is CASSLGRLAGVTGELFF.

This clone was detected once. The chain employs TRBV7-9 and TRBJ2-7; D is perhaps TRBD2 (5 bases). With 2 bases removed from V and 0 bases from J, the gap between germline ends came to 11 bases. The CDR3 is made up of 15 amino acids. CDR1 SEHNR and CDR2 FQNEAQ come from the germline V gene (reference sequence). The CDR3 sequence: CASSLLPGSSYEQYF. CDR3 DNA: TGTGCCAGCAGCTTACTACCGGGAAGCTCCTACGAGCAGTACTTC.

This sequence joins TRBV6-6 and TRBJ1-6, with 7 bases lining up with TRBD1. Unmatched junction bases numbered 4, after V lost 10 bases and J lost 7 bases. Germline lookup yields CDR1 MNHNY and CDR2 SVGAGI (reference sequence). The CDR3 is 12 residues long. The DNA for the CDR3 is TGTGCCACCCGACAGGGAAATTCACCCCTCCACTTT. Protein: CATRQGNSPLHF.

CDR3 region: CASSYRGQGARNEQFF. DNA for the CDR3: TGTGCCAGCAGTTACCGGGGACAGGGGGCGCGGAATGAGCAGTTCTTC. The V gene is TRBV6-5, the J gene TRBJ2-1, with 12 positions matching TRBD1. V lost 2 bases, J lost 7 bases, and 6 bases stayed unmatched. This CDR3 has 16 residues. Germline values: CDR1 MNHEY, CDR2 SVGAGI.

The rearrangement joins TRBV29-1 to TRBJ2-1, with 11 bases matching TRBD2. Per the germline V gene, CDR1 is SQVTM and CDR2 is ANQGSEA. The CDR3 is 13 residues long. V lost 6 bases to trimming and J lost 6 bases; unmatched junction nucleotides: 4. This CDR3 reads CSVRLAGPNEQFF. The CDR3 DNA reads as TGCAGCGTGCGACTAGCGGGACCCAATGAGCAGTTCTTC.

This rearrangement joins TRBV7-2 to TRBJ1-6; a weak D match, TRBD1 (5 bases). The germline CDR1 and CDR2 sequences are SGHTA and FQGNSA. The CDR3 contains 14 residues. Trimming shortened V by 7 bases and J by 6 bases, and 13 bases separated the two germline ends. Here the CDR3 DNA reads TGTGCCAGCACCCTAGGGGTGGGTAATTCACCCCTCCACTTT. This translates into CASTLGVGNSPLHF.

The chain recombines TRBV2 with TRBJ2-2, with 9 bases identical to TRBD1. CDR1 is SNHLY, CDR2 FYNNEI, per germline. V shed 5 bases and J 3 bases; nucleotides not matched to a gene: 4. The CDR3 is made up of 15 amino acids. The CDR3 protein is CASSQQGADTGELFF. For the CDR3, the DNA is TGTGCCAGCAGTCAACAGGGGGCGGACACCGGGGAGCTGTTTTTT.